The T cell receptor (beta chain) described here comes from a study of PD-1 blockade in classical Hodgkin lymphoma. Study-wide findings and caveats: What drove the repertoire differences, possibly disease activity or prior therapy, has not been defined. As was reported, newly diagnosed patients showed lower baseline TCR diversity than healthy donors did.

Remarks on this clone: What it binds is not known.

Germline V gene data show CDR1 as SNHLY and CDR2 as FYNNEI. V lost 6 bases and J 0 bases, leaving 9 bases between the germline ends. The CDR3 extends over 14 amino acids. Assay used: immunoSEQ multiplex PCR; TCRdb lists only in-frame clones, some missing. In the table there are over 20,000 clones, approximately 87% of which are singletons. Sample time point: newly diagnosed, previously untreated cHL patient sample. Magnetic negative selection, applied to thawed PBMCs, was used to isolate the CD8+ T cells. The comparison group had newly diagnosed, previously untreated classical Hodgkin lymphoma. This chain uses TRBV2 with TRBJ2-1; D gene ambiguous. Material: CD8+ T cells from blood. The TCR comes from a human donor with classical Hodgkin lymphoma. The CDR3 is CASSGRSSYNEQFF. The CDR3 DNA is TGTGCCAGCAGCGGACGTAGCTCCTACAATGAGCAGTTCTTC.